These T cell receptor beta chains were read from a single sample in a study of T-cell memory formation after mild COVID-19. TCRdb redid the calling of the 5' RACE reads with MiXCR, one entry per CDR3 protein. The table has hundreds of thousands of distinct CDR3 sequences, about 23% seen once; the top ten hold around 12%. The source material was PBMCs or a T cell subset sorted from them (not recorded which). These receptors came from an adult woman who had mild COVID-19 (a few samples of this study predate the infection). Cell type and time point are not known. CDR3s include the opening cysteine and the closing phenylalanine or tryptophan.

v_gene	j_gene	CDR3aa
TRBV5-1	TRBJ2-1	CASSPLGLPSSYNEQFF
TRBV30	TRBJ2-5	CAWEKTRETQYF
TRBV20-1	TRBJ2-1	CSARDSVGRGHNEQFF
TRBV5-1	TRBJ2-3	CASSSTSDGTSTDTQYF
TRBV7-2	TRBJ2-2	CASSPRERGQVVTGELFF
TRBV12-3/TRBV12-4	TRBJ2-4	CASSLGTLGRNIQYF
TRBV5-1	TRBJ2-6	CASTMDVRSTGANVLTF
TRBV5-1	TRBJ1-3	CASSEDRGGYTIYF
TRBV5-1	TRBJ2-2	CASSLAMAGELFF
TRBV24-1	TRBJ2-1	CATSDLYLNEQFF
TRBV12-3/TRBV12-4	TRBJ1-2	CASSFSGQSGYTF
TRBV10-3	TRBJ2-4	CAVTTGIGIQYF
TRBV20-1	TRBJ2-1	CSAPQGWRDSEQFF
TRBV12-3/TRBV12-4	TRBJ1-5	CASSFLGLSQPQHF
TRBV12-3/TRBV12-4	TRBJ1-5	CASSFQVGAEDQPQHF
TRBV3-1	TRBJ2-3	CASSQQPRGGIDTQYF
TRBV12-3/TRBV12-4	TRBJ2-5	CASSLGPRETQYF
TRBV12-3/TRBV12-4	TRBJ1-4	CASRSGSTNEKLFF
TRBV4-1	TRBJ2-7	CASSQGLSDRRQIKSSYEQYF
TRBV7-2	TRBJ1-3	CASSRTTGGGNTIYF
TRBV7-9	TRBJ2-1	CASILAPLAGVDEQFF
TRBV7-9	TRBJ2-1	CASSSYKGADEQFF
TRBV20-1	TRBJ2-1	CSARILAGGLYNEQFF
TRBV18	TRBJ2-3	CASSPLTSTDTQYF
TRBV20-1	TRBJ2-5	CSAGDLLQETQYF
TRBV7-2	TRBJ2-1	CASSPPMGRNEQFF
TRBV5-1	TRBJ2-3	CASSPGDTDTQYF
TRBV7-9	TRBJ1-2	CASSTDSRGYGYTF
TRBV14	TRBJ2-5	CASSRDRNQETQYF
TRBV6-1	TRBJ1-5	CASRGLGANQPQHF
TRBV12-3/TRBV12-4	TRBJ1-5	CASTSTGSNGPQHF
TRBV5-6	TRBJ2-7	CASSPSGVAYEQYF
TRBV20-1	TRBJ2-1	CSARVPGVGNEQFF
TRBV9	TRBJ2-7	CASSVSGDGSQYF